This entry lists 26 T cell receptor beta chains sequenced from one sample in a study of T cell changes during pregnancy in multiple sclerosis. Sequencing was performed with immunoSEQ multiplex PCR; in TCRdb, only in-frame clones are kept and a portion is missing. The profile shows approximately 60,000 clones, about 92% of them singletons. Sequenced here: peripheral blood, sampled in the second trimester of pregnancy. These receptors were taken from a female donor in good health, enrolled as a control in a pregnancy study.

The V call is TRBV5-1, the J call TRBJ1-5, with a possible D match to TRBD1 (6 bases). In germline, CDR1 is SGHRS, CDR2 YFSETQ. Trimming stripped 0 bases from V and 10 bases from J, with 17 bases between. This CDR3 comprises 15 residues. CDR3 coding DNA: TGCGCCAGCAGCTTGGGTGCAGGGGACCCCCTCCCCCAGCATTTT. It specifies CASSLGAGDPLPQHF.

V gene TRBV28 combines with J gene TRBJ2-3, with D perhaps TRBD2 (6 bases). The CDR3 runs to 13 residues. Germline assignment: CDR1 MDHEN and CDR2 SYDVKM. V gave up 8 bases and J gave up 5 bases, with 14 bases separating them. The CDR3 protein is CASAPGVVDTQYF. CDR3 nucleotides: TGTGCCAGCGCCCCGGGGGTCGTAGATACGCAGTATTTT.

The chain is built from TRBV7-9 and TRBJ1-4; D is perhaps TRBD1 (6 bases). Germline V gene data show CDR1 as SEHNR and CDR2 as FQNEAQ (reference sequence). The CDR3 sequence is 18 residues long. V was trimmed by 5 bases and J by 4 bases, leaving 23 bases between them. CDR3: CASSRVLPGQHLNEKLFF. For the CDR3, the DNA is TGTGCCAGCAGCCGAGTCCTCCCCGGACAGCATCTTAATGAAAAACTGTTTTTT. Combining the CDR3 with reference TRBV7-9 and TRBJ1-4 gives the whole variable domain DTGVSQNPRHKITKRGQNVTFRCDPISEHNRLYWYRQTLGQGPEFLTYFQNEAQLEKSRLLSDRFSAERPKGSFSTLEIQRTEQGDSAMYLCASSRVLPGQHLNEKLFFGSGTQLSVL.

Regarding this clone: The same CDR3 can be traced to other DNA sequences in this sample. The chain recombines TRBV30 with TRBJ2-3; a possible D gene is TRBD2 (5 bases). Germline V gene sequence: CDR1 GTSNPN, CDR2 SVGIG (reference sequence). V was clipped by 1 base and J by 6 bases, with 5 bases between them. CDR3 length equals 11 residues. The CDR3 bases are TGTGCCTGGAGTGGCGGGGATACGCAGTATTTT. It yields the protein CAWSGGDTQYF.

V and J are TRBV7-6 and TRBJ2-1; TRBD1 agrees at 7 bases. CDR3 size: 17 residues. Germline CDR1 reads SGHVS; CDR2 reads FNYEAQ. The V and J ends lost 2 bases and 6 bases, in that order; junction bases with no gene match: 13. The CDR3 loop reads CASSLRPDRAVANEQFF. CDR3 nucleotide sequence: TGTGCCAGCAGCTTAAGGCCTGACAGGGCGGTTGCCAATGAGCAGTTCTTC.

This sequence joins TRBV25-1 and TRBJ2-5; 8 bases are a match to TRBD2. With V trimmed by 3 bases and J by 3 bases, 6 bases remained unmatched. CDR1 MGHDK and CDR2 SYGVNS come from the germline V gene. The CDR3 runs 15 residues. The CDR3 nucleotides are TGTGCCAGCAGTGATCCCGTTAGCGGGGAAGAGACCCAGTACTTC. Amino acid sequence: CASSDPVSGEETQYF.

The chain carries TRBV10-3 and TRBJ2-7; 8 positions match TRBD1. V lost 0 bases to trimming and J lost 2 bases; unmatched junction nucleotides: 6. Germline CDR1 reads ENHRY; CDR2 reads SYGVKD. This CDR3 region has 16 residues. The CDR3: CAISESTRTGTYEQYF. The CDR3, as DNA: TGTGCCATCAGTGAGTCGACTCGGACAGGGACCTACGAGCAGTACTTC.

V usage is TRBV6-5 and J usage is TRBJ2-3; TRBD1 agrees at 8 bases. This CDR3 is built from 15 residues. The junction had 6 bases not matched to a gene; V was cut back by 6 bases and J by 1 base. The germline V gene has CDR1 MNHEY and CDR2 SVGAGI. In DNA, the CDR3 is TGTGCCAGCAGCCCACCGACAGGGGGCACAGATACGCAGTATTTT. It yields the protein CASSPPTGGTDTQYF.

The rearrangement uses TRBV7-9 and TRBJ1-5; D might be TRBD1 (6 bases). Germline V lookup: CDR1 SEHNR, CDR2 FQNEAQ (reference sequence). CDR3 length: 14 amino acids. Trimming took 4 bases from V and 3 from J, leaving 10 bases between them. The CDR3 DNA is TGTGCCAGCAGCTCTTGGACAGACAATCAGCCCCAGCATTTT. Translating gives CASSSWTDNQPQHF.

The chain has TRBV5-1 and TRBJ1-3; TRBD1 is a possible D gene (5 bases). CDR3 size: 14 residues. Trimming took 2 bases from V and 1 from J, leaving 7 bases between them. Germline V CDR1 and CDR2: SGHRS, YFSETQ. Written as DNA, the CDR3 is TGCGCCAGCAGCTTCGGACAATCTGGAAACACCATATATTTT. Protein sequence: CASSFGQSGNTIYF.

V usage is TRBV5-6 and J usage is TRBJ2-1; D possibly corresponds to TRBD1 (7 bases). Trimming pared 5 bases from V and 5 bases from J, leaving 20 bases between. In germline, CDR1 is SGHDT, CDR2 YYEEEE. This CDR3 has 16 amino acids. The CDR3 is CASRLWAGGFHNEQFF. The CDR3 nucleotides read TGTGCCAGCAGGTTGTGGGCAGGGGGGTTCCACAATGAGCAGTTCTTC.

The chain is built from TRBV11-2 and TRBJ2-7; a weak D match, TRBD2 (5 bases). The CDR3 contains 15 residues. Trimming pared 1 base from V and 3 bases from J, leaving 13 bases between. Germline V lookup: CDR1 SGHAT, CDR2 FQNNGV. In DNA form, the CDR3 reads TGTGCCAGCAGCTTAGCGGTGGGAGTGGGCTACGAGCAGTACTTC. It codes for CASSLAVGVGYEQYF.

The V and J genes are TRBV28 and TRBJ2-5, with D maybe TRBD2 (6 bases). The CDR3 has 13 residues. Trimming removed 7 bases from V and 7 bases from J, with 16 bases in between. CDR1 MDHEN and CDR2 SYDVKM come from the germline V gene. This CDR3 reads CASTLGLPGTQYF. As DNA, the CDR3 is TGTGCCAGCACCTTGGGACTCCCTGGGACCCAGTACTTC.

This clone is a singleton in its sample. J is TRBJ2-7 and V is TRBV28, with 7 bases lining up with TRBD1. CDR1 and CDR2 from the germline V gene are MDHEN and SYDVKM. The CDR3 extends over 14 amino acids. J lost 6 bases, V lost 5 bases, and 10 bases had no gene match. Written as DNA, the CDR3 is TGTGCCAGCAGTAAAAAGACAGGGCTGGGCGAGCAGTACTTC. Amino acid sequence: CASSKKTGLGEQYF. Full variable domain (outside the CDR3, taken from reference TRBV28 and TRBJ2-7): DVKVTQSSRYLVKRTGEKVFLECVQDMDHENMFWYRQDPGLGLRLIYFSYDVKMKEKGDIPEGYSVSREKKERFSLILESASTNQTSMYLCASSKKTGLGEQYFGPGTRLTVT.

V is TRBV6-6 and J is TRBJ2-2; D perhaps matches TRBD2 (6 bases). The CDR3 is made up of 16 amino acids. Germline V gene lookup returns CDR1 MNHNY and CDR2 SVGAGI (reference sequence). Between the trimmed V and J ends, which lost 4 bases and 2 bases, there was a span of 14 bases. This CDR3 reads CASSSRGALNTGELFF. In nucleotides, the CDR3 is TGTGCCAGCAGTTCCCGCGGGGCCCTCAACACCGGGGAGCTGTTTTTT.

This chain joins TRBV27 and TRBJ1-2, with 7 bases lining up with TRBD1. V gave up 5 bases and J gave up 8 bases; unmatched junction bases: 8. The CDR3 is 13 residues long. In germline, CDR1 is MNHEY, CDR2 SMNVEV (reference sequence). CDR3 DNA: TGTGCCAGCAGTGACAGGGCTACTCAAGGCTACACCTTC. It yields the protein CASSDRATQGYTF.

The rearrangement uses TRBV29-1 and TRBJ2-1; 7 bases align to TRBD2. The CDR3 sequence is 17 residues long. CDR1 is SQVTM and CDR2 is ANQGSEA in the germline V gene. Unmatched junction bases numbered 9, after V lost 1 base and J lost 0 bases. CDR3 sequence: CSVEGSKRGTSYNEQFF. The CDR3 DNA follows: TGCAGCGTTGAAGGGAGCAAGCGGGGCACCTCCTACAATGAGCAGTTCTTC.

The rearrangement uses TRBV7-9 and TRBJ2-1; tentative D call: TRBD2 (6 bases). Germline loops: CDR1 SEHNR, CDR2 FQNEAQ (reference sequence). V lost 3 bases and J 10 bases, leaving 13 bases between the germline ends. The CDR3 contains 13 residues. This CDR3 reads CASSFGGEGEQFF. In nucleotides, the CDR3 is TGTGCCAGCAGCTTCGGGGGAGAGGGAGAGCAGTTCTTC.

The chain combines TRBV29-1 with TRBJ2-3; D not resolved. Between the trimmed V and J ends, which lost 4 bases and 4 bases, there was a span of 24 bases. CDR1 is SQVTM and CDR2 is ANQGSEA in the germline V gene. The CDR3 has 17 residues. Here the CDR3 reads CSVGRLGRLPTPDTQYF. Here the CDR3 DNA reads TGCAGCGTTGGACGTCTTGGTCGACTGCCTACCCCAGATACGCAGTATTTT.

The chain couples TRBV4-1 to TRBJ2-3; 11 bases are a match to TRBD2. There are 17 residues in the CDR3. With V trimmed by 4 bases and J by 0 bases, 6 bases remained unmatched. Germline loops: CDR1 MGHRA, CDR2 YSYEKL. The CDR3 region is CASSRGLAGSSTDTQYF. In DNA form, the CDR3 reads TGCGCCAGCAGCCGCGGACTAGCGGGTTCTAGCACAGATACGCAGTATTTT.

The chain's CDR3 is CSVRTPSYEQYF. CDR3 in DNA: TGCAGCGTGAGGACTCCTTCCTACGAGCAGTACTTC. This sequence joins TRBV29-1 and TRBJ2-7; a possible D gene is TRBD2 (5 bases). The length of the CDR3 is 12 residues. Germline CDR1 SQVTM, CDR2 ANQGSEA. The germline V and J ends were trimmed by 6 bases and 1 base, with 10 bases remaining between them.

The rearrangement links TRBV7-2 to TRBJ2-2, with 8 positions matching TRBD1. Germline CDR1 reads SGHTA; CDR2 reads FQGNSA. V was pared by 5 bases and J by 5 bases, with 10 bases of the junction left unmatched. The CDR3 consists of 16 residues. For the CDR3, the DNA is TGTGCCAGCAGCCCGGCCGGGACAGGATGGACCGGGGAGCTGTTTTTT. It is translated as CASSPAGTGWTGELFF. Looking up the rest from reference TRBV7-2 and TRBJ2-2 gives the full variable domain: GAGVSQSPSNKVTEKGKDVELRCDPISGHTALYWYRQSLGQGLEFLIYFQGNSAPDKSGLPSDRFSAERTGGSVSTLTIQRTQQEDSAVYLCASSPAGTGWTGELFFGEGSRLTVL.

V gene TRBV18 combines with J gene TRBJ2-1; TRBD2 matches 10 bases. CDR3 length equals 17 residues. The V gene's germline CDR1 is KGHSH and CDR2 LQKENI. V dropped 4 bases and J dropped 0; count of bases not matched to a gene: 6. The CDR3 is CASSRLTSGISYNEQFF. In DNA, the CDR3 is TGTGCCAGCTCACGACTCACTAGCGGGATCTCCTACAATGAGCAGTTCTTC.

The V call is TRBV5-1, the J call TRBJ2-1; TRBD2 matches at 11 bases. There are 14 residues in the CDR3. Germline CDR1 reads SGHRS; CDR2 reads YFSETQ. The V gene end was trimmed by 4 bases and the J gene end by 10 bases; junction bases not matched to a gene: 7. CDR3: CASSISGGAVEQFF. DNA for the CDR3: TGCGCCAGCAGCATTAGCGGGGGGGCCGTGGAGCAGTTCTTC.

This chain joins TRBV5-1 and TRBJ1-5; possibly TRBD1 for D (6 bases). The germline gives CDR1 SGHRS, CDR2 YFSETQ. The CDR3 runs to 15 residues. Trimming shortened V by 5 bases and J by 6 bases, and 18 bases separated the two germline ends. CDR3 in amino acids: CASRRTEGRGQPQHF. CDR3 bases: TGCGCCAGCAGGAGGACAGAGGGCCGGGGTCAGCCCCAGCATTTT.

This chain links TRBV13 with TRBJ2-1; 11 bases fit TRBD2. The CDR3 contains 13 residues. Germline V CDR1 and CDR2: PRHDT, FYEKMQ (reference sequence). After removal of 4 bases from V and 9 bases from J, the junction contained 2 bases not matched to a gene. CDR3 DNA: TGTGCCAGCAGCTCCGGGACTAGCGGTGAGCAGTTCTTC. It is translated as CASSSGTSGEQFF. The full variable domain, its missing parts supplied by reference TRBV13 and TRBJ2-1, is AAGVIQSPRHLIKEKRETATLKCYPIPRHDTVYWYQQGPGQDPQFLISFYEKMQSDKGSIPDRFSAQQFSDYHSELNMSSLELGDSALYFCASSSGTSGEQFFGPGTRLTVL.